These T cell receptor beta chains were read from a single sample in a study of blood T cell repertoires in COVID-19. Clones were read by immunoSEQ multiplex PCR, and TCRdb kept only the in-frame ones, dropping some. The sample lists hundreds of thousands of clones, roughly 90% seen once, with 2% to 2.5% in the top ten. Material: peripheral blood. These TCRs come from a woman between 45 and 60 years old who had recovered from COVID-19. Both conserved end residues are part of each CDR3. The D gene is left open where the match is weak. Size is stated for part of the rows, as once, few or many counts, or as a class when the clone is expanded.

d_call	v_call	j_call	clone_size	cdr3_aa	cdr3_nt
TRBD1	TRBV5-1	TRBJ2-1	.	CASSRGTGGNEQFF	TGCGCCAGCAGCCGGGGGACAGGGGGCAATGAGCAGTTCTTC
.	TRBV30	TRBJ2-2	.	CAWFTGRGRTGELFF	TGTGCCTGGTTCACCGGCCGAGGGCGAACCGGGGAGCTGTTTTTT
.	TRBV5-1	TRBJ1-3	.	CASSLGASGNTIYF	TGCGCCAGCAGCTTGGGCGCCTCTGGAAACACCATATATTTT
TRBD1	TRBV2	TRBJ1-5	.	CASSEMGQGNQPQHF	TGTGCCAGCAGTGAAATGGGACAGGGGAATCAGCCCCAGCATTTT
TRBD2	TRBV5-1	TRBJ2-1	once	CASSFRLAGPHNEQFF	TGCGCCAGCAGCTTTCGTCTAGCGGGGCCCCACAATGAGCAGTTCTTC
TRBD1	TRBV24-1	TRBJ2-2	.	CATSEQGVTGELFF	TGTGCCACCAGTGAGCAGGGGGTGACCGGGGAGCTGTTTTTT
TRBD1	TRBV28	TRBJ2-3	few	CASSEQGARADTQYF	TGTGCCAGCAGTGAACAGGGGGCGAGGGCAGATACGCAGTATTTT
.	TRBV5-1	TRBJ2-5	.	CASSLGADQETQYF	TGCGCCAGCAGCTTGGGGGCCGACCAAGAGACCCAGTACTTC
TRBD1	TRBV6-5	TRBJ2-7	.	CASSFPRTGGTYEQYF	TGTGCCAGCAGTTTTCCCCGGACAGGGGGAACCTACGAGCAGTACTTC
.	TRBV30	TRBJ2-6	.	CACPGQSGANVLTF	TGTGCCTGCCCGGGACAATCTGGGGCCAACGTCCTGACTTTC
TRBD1	TRBV6-4	TRBJ1-1	.	CASRAGTGRTEAFF	TGTGCCAGCAGGGCCGGGACAGGGAGGACTGAAGCTTTCTTT
TRBD1	TRBV9	TRBJ2-3	.	CASSGDRDHTDTQYF	TGTGCCAGCAGCGGGGACAGGGACCACACAGATACGCAGTATTTT
.	TRBV5-1	TRBJ2-5	.	CASSRDTGTLFGETQYF	TGCGCCAGCAGCCGGGACACCGGCACGTTATTCGGAGAGACCCAGTACTTC
.	TRBV7-9	TRBJ1-2	.	CASSLAIEGGNYGYTF	TGTGCCAGCAGCTTAGCTATCGAAGGAGGGAACTATGGCTACACCTTC
.	TRBV28	TRBJ2-1	.	CASSLQYNEQFF	TGTGCCAGCAGCCTACAGTACAATGAGCAGTTCTTC
.	TRBV12-2	TRBJ2-7	few	CASRLATADYEQYF	TGTGCAAGTCGCTTAGCTACAGCGGACTACGAGCAGTACTTC
TRBD1	TRBV4-1	TRBJ1-3	.	CASSPTLQGWGNTIYF	TGCGCCAGCAGCCCAACTCTACAGGGGTGGGGAAACACCATATATTTT
TRBD1	TRBV2	TRBJ2-7	.	CASSGGQGAGEQYF	TGTGCCAGCAGTGGTGGGCAGGGGGCTGGCGAGCAGTACTTC
.	TRBV5-1	TRBJ2-5	.	CASSSLPQETQYF	TGCGCCAGCAGCTCCCTCCCTCAAGAGACCCAGTACTTC
.	TRBV2	TRBJ2-7	.	CASRGRGDEQYF	TGTGCCAGCCGGGGCAGGGGGGACGAGCAGTACTTC
TRBD1	TRBV28	TRBJ1-1	.	CASSLIRGQGNIMNTEAFF	TGTGCCAGCAGCTTGATAAGAGGACAGGGGAATATCATGAACACTGAAGCTTTCTTT
TRBD2	TRBV27	TRBJ2-7	.	CASSLSPGTSVMKQYF	TGTGCCAGCAGTTTAAGTCCCGGGACTAGCGTTATGAAGCAGTACTTC
.	TRBV19	TRBJ1-1	.	CASVPRRQAMGNTEAFF	TGTGCCAGTGTCCCAAGGAGGCAGGCTATGGGGAACACTGAAGCTTTCTTT
.	TRBV29-1	TRBJ1-1	.	CSVVTAPNTEAFF	TGCAGCGTTGTAACAGCACCGAACACTGAAGCTTTCTTT
.	TRBV7-8	TRBJ1-4	.	CASSLDRGTGPEKLFF	TGTGCCAGCAGCTTAGACCGGGGAACAGGGCCAGAAAAACTGTTTTTT
.	TRBV18	TRBJ1-2	.	CASSPTGEGGYTF	TGTGCCAGCTCACCGACCGGGGAAGGTGGCTACACCTTC
TRBD2	TRBV10-3	TRBJ2-1	many	CAISEFQAGGNNEQFF	TGTGCCATCAGTGAGTTTCAAGCGGGAGGTAACAATGAGCAGTTCTTC
.	TRBV19	TRBJ1-4	.	CASSINREEKLFF	TGTGCCAGTAGTATTAACAGGGAGGAAAAACTGTTTTTT
TRBD1	TRBV3-1/TRBV3-2	TRBJ1-3	.	CASSAQGVAGNTIYF	TGTGCCAGCAGCGCACAGGGGGTTGCTGGAAACACCATATATTTT
TRBD2	TRBV7-2	TRBJ2-3	.	CASSSGLIAGGLYVDTQYF	TGTGCCAGCAGCTCCGGATTAATAGCGGGAGGGCTCTATGTTGATACGCAGTATTTT
TRBD2	TRBV9	TRBJ2-1	.	CASSGYSGGSPDNEQFF	TGTGCCAGCAGCGGTTATAGCGGGGGGAGCCCCGACAATGAGCAGTTCTTC